This T cell receptor beta chain was captured in a study of blood T cell repertoires in COVID-19. Study background: Samples came from the United States, Italy and Spain, spanning acute and convalescent COVID-19. Sources were T cells, B-cell-depleted T cells, or PBMCs; the material itself was cDNA or gDNA.

It was during active infection that Seattle patients were enrolled and then longitudinally followed. The CDR3 consists of 13 residues. Germline V lookup: CDR1 SGHRS, CDR2 YFSETQ. With 0 bases removed from V and 4 bases from J, the gap between germline ends came to 5 bases. Original processing notes: It was from reference gene primer amplification that nucleated cell counts were estimated. Profiled with immunoSEQ multiplex PCR; TCRdb holds only in-frame clones, not every one. V and J calls and clone size are as listed in that table; D and trimming were resolved from the DNA. In the table there are some 48,000 clones, under 90% of which are singletons.

The chain recombines TRBV5-1 with TRBJ1-5, with unresolved D. The sample was peripheral blood. The sequence came from a woman of 80 years or more with COVID-19, enrolled during active disease. CDR3 bases: TGCGCCAGCAGCTTGGCCGGGAATCAGCCCCAGCATTTT. The encoded protein is CASSLAGNQPQHF.